This T cell receptor beta chain is drawn from a study of blood T cell repertoires in COVID-19. Study-level background: The United States, Italy and Spain were the sources of the acute and convalescent COVID-19 samples.

This CDR3 comprises 15 residues. The V gene's germline CDR1 is SNHLY and CDR2 FYNNEI. The ends lost 4 bases at V and 7 bases at J; junction bases unmatched: 7. The protocol was immunoSEQ multiplex PCR, while the TCRdb copy is restricted to in-frame clones and leaves out a portion. Altogether around 130,000 clones are present, roughly four fifths being singletons, with the ten largest covering 9% to 15%. V usage is TRBV2 and J usage is TRBJ1-6, with 7 bases that match TRBD1. This sequence was found in a woman in her sixties with acute or convalescent COVID-19. Source material: peripheral blood. CDR3 sequence (DNA): TGTGCCAGCAGTGCCGGACAGGCTGTGAATTCACCCCTCCACTTT. Translated: CASSAGQAVNSPLHF.